The 23 T cell receptor beta chains presented below share a single source sample, sequenced in a study of breast tumors, draining lymph nodes, adjacent tissues. A single record per CDR3 protein comes from TCRdb applying MiXCR to the multiplex PCR reads. The table lists approximately 200,000 distinct CDR3 sequences, 30% to 40% of them singletons. Breast cancer patients provided tissue from their axillary draining lymph nodes. The sample comprised axillary lymph node tissue. These receptor sequences come from a female donor with breast cancer. Some clones in this sample may be carry-over from other donors' samples.

This clonotype was seen only once. The V gene is TRBV5-6, the J gene TRBJ2-3; a weak D match, TRBD2 (6 bases). Germline V gene data show CDR1 as SGHDT and CDR2 as YYEEEE. V dropped 3 bases and J dropped 2 bases, with 16 bases sitting between them. This CDR3 is 16 amino acids long. The CDR3 DNA is TGTGCCAGCAGCTATCGCGGGGCGGCCAACACAGATACGCAGTATTTT. Translation gives CASSYRGAANTDTQYF.

Ten or more counts support this clonotype. The CDR3: CASRAGGFSEKLFF. CDR3 DNA sequence: TGTGCCAGCAGAGCAGGGGGATTTAGCGAAAAACTGTTTTTT. V usage is TRBV2 and J usage is TRBJ1-4; TRBD1 agrees at 7 bases. Germline V CDR1 and CDR2: SNHLY, FYNNEI. The trim removed 6 bases at V and 8 bases at J, leaving 9 bases unmatched. This CDR3 region has 14 residues.

This clonotype was observed at least ten times. The chain combines TRBV24-1 with TRBJ2-2; 7 bases map to TRBD1. With V trimmed by 4 bases and J by 9 bases, 13 bases remained unmatched. The V gene's germline CDR1 is KGHDR and CDR2 SFDVKD. This CDR3 region has 16 residues. CDR3 protein: CATSEAPGQPRRELFF. The DNA of the CDR3 is TGTGCCACCAGTGAAGCGCCGGGACAGCCCCGGCGGGAGCTGTTTTTT.

The table lists this clonotype with many counts. The chain recombines TRBV15 with TRBJ2-1; tentatively, D is TRBD1 or TRBD2 (5 bases each). Germline values: CDR1 LNHNV, CDR2 YYDKDF (reference sequence). The V end lost 0 bases, the J end lost 8 bases, and 14 bases lay between the germline ends. CDR3 size: 15 residues. The CDR3 nucleotides read TGTGCCACCAGCAGAGAGTGGGACGCCTCTGATGAGCAGTTCTTC. This codes for CATSREWDASDEQFF.

This clonotype was recorded at least ten times. The V and J genes are TRBV30 and TRBJ2-7; 7 positions match TRBD2. This CDR3 has 15 amino acids. Germline V gives CDR1 GTSNPN, CDR2 SVGIG (reference sequence). Germline trimming cut 0 bases from V and 5 bases from J; bases unmatched to any gene: 10. The DNA of the CDR3 is TGTGCCTGGAGTGTAGGCGGCGGGAGTGAGGACGAGCAGTACTTC. This codes for CAWSVGGGSEDEQYF.

The J gene is TRBJ2-1, the V gene TRBV6-6; TRBD2 agrees at 9 bases. Germline trimming cut 0 bases from V and 8 bases from J; bases unmatched to any gene: 8. Looked up from germline, CDR1 is MNHNY and CDR2 is SVGAGI (reference sequence). CDR3 length: 16 residues. DNA of the CDR3: TGTGCCAGCAGTTACTCGAGCCTAGCGGGATCGGATGAGCAGTTCTTC. It codes for CASSYSSLAGSDEQFF.

This clonotype was recorded at least ten times. In DNA form, the CDR3 reads TGTGCCAGCATGAGGCCCTACTTCCCCTACGAGCAGTACTTC. Residues: CASMRPYFPYEQYF. This chain uses TRBV6-2 or TRBV6-3 with TRBJ2-7; no clear D. Germline lookup yields CDR1 MNHEY and CDR2 SVGEGT. The length of the CDR3 is 14 residues. V lost 7 bases and J 2 bases, leaving 15 bases between the germline ends.

In the case of this clonotype: One end of the junction fails to match germline, which may point to a read error. This chain links TRBV2 with TRBJ1-1; maybe TRBD1 (5 bases). This CDR3 has 15 residues. Germline V lookup: CDR1 SNHLY, CDR2 FYNNEI. The CDR3 region has the DNA TGTGCCAGCTCTAGCTCCCGGGGGGGGAACATTGAAGCTTTCTTT. It is translated as CASSSSRGGNIEAFF. The full variable domain, rest sourced from reference TRBV2 and TRBJ1-1, is EPEVTQTPSHQVTQMGQEVILRCVPISNHLYFYWYRQILGQKVEFLVSFYNNEISEKSEIFDDQFSVERPDGSNFTLKIRSTKLEDSAMYFCASSSSRGGNIEAFFGQGTRLTVV.

The sample holds many counts of this clonotype. The chain joins TRBV24-1 to TRBJ2-2; D not resolved. Trimming cost V 0 bases and J 5 bases, with 3 bases left between them. The germline V gene encodes CDR1 KGHDR and CDR2 SFDVKD. The CDR3 contains 13 residues. CDR3 amino acids: CATSDLVTGELFF. CDR3 DNA sequence: TGTGCCACCAGTGATTTGGTGACCGGGGAGCTGTTTTTT.

About this clonotype itself: Possible read error: a much larger clone is one base away. The CDR3 loop is CASSFGREEKLLF. DNA for the CDR3: TGTGCCAGCAGCTTCGGGAGGGAAGAAAAACTGCTTTTT. The gene calls are TRBV5-4 and TRBJ1-4, with D unresolved. The CDR3 is 13 amino acids. Germline V lookup: CDR1 SGHNT, CDR2 YYREEE (reference sequence).

This clonotype was counted a few times. The chain links TRBV6-2 or TRBV6-3 to TRBJ2-7; 7 nucleotides agree with TRBD1. The J segment lost 7 bases and the V segment lost 5 bases, leaving 17 bases of the junction unmatched. The length of the CDR3 is 16 residues. Germline V CDR1 and CDR2: MNHEY, SVGEGT. The CDR3 DNA sequence: TGTGCCAGCAGTGACCAGGACAGGCCGATTACCGGTGAGCAGTACTTC. It translates to CASSDQDRPITGEQYF.

The rearrangement joins TRBV12-3 or TRBV12-4 to TRBJ1-5; possibly TRBD1 for D (6 bases). There are 15 residues in the CDR3. Trimming stripped 4 bases from V and 6 bases from J, with 16 bases between. This CDR3 is CASSWTSGGAQPQHF. The CDR3 DNA reads as TGTGCCAGCAGTTGGACTAGCGGGGGGGCTCAGCCCCAGCATTTT.

This clonotype was picked up many times. This sequence joins TRBV6-2 or TRBV6-3 and TRBJ2-7; 10 bases line up with TRBD2. Germline CDR1 MNHEY, CDR2 SVGEGT. The J segment lost 4 bases and the V segment lost 6 bases, leaving 9 bases of the junction unmatched. The CDR3 totals 15 residues. The chain's CDR3 is CASRPLAGEGYEQYF. Written as DNA, the CDR3 is TGTGCCAGCAGGCCCCTAGCGGGGGAAGGATACGAGCAGTACTTC.

In its sample, this clonotype was seen many times. V usage is TRBV5-8 and J usage is TRBJ2-5, with TRBD1 matching 7 bases. Losses at the gene ends were 0 bases for V and 2 bases for J; bases not matched to a gene: 4. The germline gives CDR1 SGHTS, CDR2 YDEGEE. This CDR3 is 15 amino acids long. The CDR3 is CASSLGGTVQETQYF. The DNA for the CDR3 is TGTGCCAGCAGCTTGGGGGGGACAGTTCAAGAGACCCAGTACTTC. Looking up the rest from reference TRBV5-8 and TRBJ2-5 gives the full variable domain: EAGVTQSPTHLIKTRGQQATLRCSPISGHTSVYWYQQALGLGLQFLLWYDEGEERNRGNFPPRFSGRQFPNYSSELNVNALELEDSALYLCASSLGGTVQETQYFGPGTRLLVL.

The V and J genes are TRBV12-3 or TRBV12-4 and TRBJ2-5; 9 bases align to TRBD2. V lost 6 bases to trimming and J lost 2 bases; unmatched junction nucleotides: 7. The CDR3 loop spans 15 amino acids. CDR3 residues: CASRDAGGQQETQYF. The CDR3 bases are TGTGCCAGCAGGGACGCGGGGGGGCAGCAAGAGACCCAGTACTTC.

Of note for this clonotype: Possible read error: a much larger clone is one base away. The gene calls are TRBV6-5 and TRBJ2-3; tentatively, D is TRBD2 (6 bases). V was clipped by 7 bases and J by 6 bases, with 14 bases between them. This CDR3 contains 13 residues. Germline CDR1 and CDR2: MNHEY and SVGAGI. The CDR3 nucleotides read TGTGCCAGCACCCGGATCCGGGAGGATACGCAGTATTTT. The encoded protein is CASTRIREDTQYF.

The sample holds a few counts of this clonotype. The V gene is TRBV28, the J gene TRBJ2-1, with 7 bases lining up with TRBD2. V was clipped by 5 bases and J by 6 bases; unmatched bases: 7. Germline V gives CDR1 MDHEN, CDR2 SYDVKM. There are 14 residues in the CDR3. The CDR3 nucleotides are TGTGCCAGCAGTCAAGGGACTATGGTCAATGAGCAGTTCTTC. Translation gives CASSQGTMVNEQFF.

About this clonotype itself: A much larger clone differs by one base, so this may be a read error. In this CDR3 the conserved last residue, phenylalanine or tryptophan, is missing, so a read error is likely. The chain is built from TRBV6-5 and TRBJ1-2; TRBD1 aligns across 11 bases. The CDR3 spans 15 residues. The trim removed 6 bases at V and 2 bases at J, leaving 5 bases unmatched. From germline, CDR1 is MNHEY and CDR2 SVGAGI. CDR3 in amino acids: CASSDGTGGNYGYTS. CDR3 coding DNA: TGTGCCAGCAGCGACGGGACAGGGGGGAACTATGGCTACACCTCC.

Many counts were recorded for this clonotype. The rearrangement joins TRBV7-9 to TRBJ2-1; 10 bases map to TRBD2. The length of the CDR3 is 18 residues. Looked up from germline, CDR1 is SEHNR and CDR2 is FQNEAQ (reference sequence). J lost 4 bases, V lost 3 bases, and 12 bases had no gene match. CDR3 loop: CASSLGLQGTSEYNEQFF. The CDR3 DNA reads TGTGCCAGCAGCTTGGGGTTACAGGGGACTAGCGAGTACAATGAGCAGTTCTTC.

This clonotype was counted at least ten times. The chain uses TRBV6-2 or TRBV6-3 and TRBJ2-7; D is possibly TRBD2 (5 bases). The germline gives CDR1 MNHEY, CDR2 SVGEGT. The CDR3 loop spans 13 amino acids. Trimming removed 2 bases at V and 6 bases at J, with 11 bases between. The CDR3 protein is CASSYLAGGEQYF. In DNA form, the CDR3 reads TGTGCCAGCAGTTACCTAGCCGGCGGCGAGCAGTACTTC.

This clonotype was observed at least ten times. The chain employs TRBV20-1 and TRBJ2-7; D is unresolved. The length of the CDR3 is 15 residues. Germline V gene sequence: CDR1 DFQATT, CDR2 SNEGSKA (reference sequence). Trimming shortened V by 5 bases and J by 0 bases, and 17 bases separated the two germline ends. The CDR3 nucleotides read TGCAGTGCTGAGAAGGATGGCGCCGGCTCCTACGAGCAGTACTTC. Translating it yields CSAEKDGAGSYEQYF.

For this clonotype: This could be a read error, since a much larger clone is one nucleotide away. This sequence joins TRBV20-1 and TRBJ1-6; a weak D match, TRBD1 (5 bases). The V end lost 0 bases, the J end lost 9 bases, and 15 bases lay between the germline ends. Germline V lookup: CDR1 DFQATT, CDR2 SNEGSKA (reference sequence). CDR3 length: 15 residues. In nucleotides, the CDR3 is TGCAGTGCTAGAGATATTTGGGGGATCGCTTCACCCCTCCACTTT. It codes for CSARDIWGIASPLHF.

The V call is TRBV19, the J call TRBJ2-5; 7 bases agree with TRBD2. This CDR3 comprises 14 residues. Germline CDR1 reads LNHDA; CDR2 reads SQIVND (reference sequence). V shed 5 bases, J shed 2 bases, and the junction held 5 bases outside the gene matches. The CDR3 loop is CASSARGVQETQYF. CDR3 in DNA: TGTGCCAGTAGTGCCCGGGGGGTTCAAGAGACCCAGTACTTC.